Listed here is a single T cell receptor (beta chain). These data are taken from a study of STAT5B mutations in CD4+ large granular lymphocyte leukemia. CDR3 length: 15 amino acids. CDR1 is SGHRS and CDR2 is YFSETQ in the germline V gene. Trimming took 4 bases from V and 1 from J, leaving 15 bases between them. Generated by immunoSEQ multiplex PCR, the TCRdb table keeps only in-frame clones and is missing some. The data contain about 35,000 clones, approximately 67% of them singletons. V and J are TRBV5-1 and TRBJ2-7; D gene ambiguous. The clonotype comes from a human donor in good health. Sequenced input: CD4+ T cells from blood buffy coats. The CDR3 loop is CASSPNVGISYEQYF. The CDR3 DNA is TGCGCCAGCAGCCCTAATGTAGGGATTTCCTACGAGCAGTACTTC.